These T cell receptor beta chains were read from a single sample in a study of human T cells and chemical hapten exposure. TCRdb re-analysed the RACE reads in MiXCR, keeping a single row per CDR3 protein. This table holds 40,000 to 50,000 distinct CDR3 sequences, 3% to 4.5% found once. The specimen comprised whole blood, sampled in connection with sensitization to the hapten diphenylcyclopropenone (DPC). These receptors were taken from a man aged 45-60 years with alopecia areata. Some clones in this sample may be carry-over from other donors' samples. Both conserved end residues are part of each CDR3. Each record gives: V gene, J gene, CDR3 protein.

TRBV27	TRBJ2-5	CASSPSMNRKETQYF
TRBV10-2	TRBJ2-2	CASRMTGGNTGELFF
TRBV30	TRBJ1-1	CAWSPRTGYTEAFF
TRBV29-1	TRBJ2-6	CSVQESSGANVLTF
TRBV4-1	TRBJ1-2	CASSSGQGARGYTF
TRBV5-5	TRBJ2-2	CASSFTGLAVNTGELFF
TRBV29-1	TRBJ2-5	CSHLPAGGGETQYF
TRBV10-3	TRBJ2-1	CAISVGQGRNEQFF
TRBV24-1	TRBJ1-2	CATSDQRSGYTF
TRBV4-3	TRBJ2-7	CASSQSVGTSYEQYF
TRBV18	TRBJ2-1	CASSPSGTNEQFF
TRBV7-2	TRBJ1-4	CASSLMGQSTNEKLFF
TRBV29-1	TRBJ2-7	CSVGLAGGTYEQYF
TRBV4-3	TRBJ1-4	CASSQARGRGNEKLFF
TRBV5-1	TRBJ2-2	CASSARLAGNTGELFF
TRBV20-1	TRBJ2-2	CSATTGQGGTGELFF
TRBV6-5	TRBJ1-3	CASSYSMGSGNTIYF